This T cell receptor beta chain was captured in a study of T cell responses to AZD1222 COVID-19 vaccine. The V gene lost 6 bases and the J gene lost 3 bases, with 14 bases spanning the gap. Germline V gene data show CDR1 as SQVTM and CDR2 as ANQGSEA. The CDR3 extends over 13 amino acids. Assay: immunoSEQ multiplex PCR; the TCRdb copy retains only in-frame clones and omits some. Found here are under 200,000 clones, about 91% of them singletons; the top ten hold approximately 2%. The chain has TRBV29-1 and TRBJ1-2; tentative D call: TRBD1 (5 bases). This sequence was found in an adult in good health. Sequences were derived from peripheral blood, sampled on day 0 of AZD1222 vaccination. CDR3 sequence reads: CSVAGAEDYGYTF. The CDR3 DNA reads TGCAGCGTCGCTGGGGCGGAGGACTATGGCTACACCTTC.